Given below is one T cell receptor beta chain in context. This clone was detected once. The clone's antigen remains unknown. Base qualities were left out, and no much larger clone turns up one base away. These data originate in a study of cytomegalovirus exposure and HLA in healthy donors (dated 2017 in TCRdb). Regarding the complete study: An earlier analysis of several hundred of the donors reported around 280 Gb of sequence data and some 110 million unique TCR beta sequences obtained from 150 million to 200 million T cells. Genome-wide SNP genotypes for about three fifths of the roughly 670 donors were used in a later genetic analysis, which treated that subset as a discovery cohort. A handful of DR-DQ haplotypes were handled as single units for association and clustering because linkage in the cohort was strong. All discovery cohort repertoires had been generated using a single sequencing platform. In a later analysis, previously published TCR beta repertoires from roughly 710 donors were re-analyzed and high-resolution HLA genotyping was added so that TCR occurrence patterns could be studied. The study profiled the T cell repertoires of 500 to 800 subjects by immunosequencing and related them to cytomegalovirus serostatus. Typing coverage differed by locus: A, B, C, DRB1 and DQB1 were typed in about 620-630 donors, DQA1 in about 560, DPA1 in approximately 610, and DPB1 in 472. Among some 400 genotyped donors of the cohort, an average of about 220,000 unique TCR beta nucleotide sequences was sequenced per donor, of which about 19% were non-productive. An earlier analysis of 587 of the donors used high-throughput TCR beta sequencing to judge whether each TCR beta V gene segment behaved as functional or pseudogenic. About 280 gigabases of sequencing data and 70 million to 85 million unique TCR sequences were included in an early release covering 550 to 650 HLA-typed donors. Alongside the repertoire data, information on donor age, sex, ethnicity and CMV serostatus was compiled. HLA typing covered class I and class II loci at four-digit resolution. High-throughput TCR immunosequencing, statistical association of individual TCRs with disease status, and machine learning were combined to predict cytomegalovirus infection status. The study aimed to test whether cataloging public T cell receptors could reveal signatures of past pathogen exposure. Of the 350 to 450 genotyped donors, roughly 85% fell in the genetic ancestry cluster associated with self-reported Caucasian donors. Rather than using new phenotypic data, the later analysis identified candidate immune exposures from TCR beta sequences and from how often those sequences occurred across donors. Besides the first cohort of roughly 700 subjects, a separate validation cohort made up of roughly 130 different subjects was used. General conclusions and limits of the study: Compared with the 666-donor mean, donors in an Asian-associated ancestry cluster had fewer N-insertions in productive TCRs, according to a later genetic analysis. A further reported finding was that TCR beta sequences accurately predicted the HLA-A and HLA-B alleles for most subjects in the first cohort. Several of the top co-occurrence clusters appeared to be linked to parvovirus B19, influenza, CMV and Epstein-Barr virus, according to a later analysis. A later analysis found that TCR association rates varied across HLA loci, with DRB1 alleles showing the most associated TCRs and HLA-C alleles the fewest. A later genetic analysis associated a missense DCLRE1C variant with V-gene and J-gene trimming of TCR beta chains, and an independent cohort replicated the association. A cluster of highly shared sequence variants was judged likely to be a technical artifact of the sequencing pipeline. Specific HLA alleles were associated with 15,000 to 20,000 TCR beta sequences at a false discovery rate of 0.05 in a later analysis. Roughly uniform sequencing depth across donors was assumed in presence/absence analyses, although this assumption may not hold. Assigning TCR associations to individual alleles was difficult when HLA alleles, especially DR and DQ, strongly co-occurred. Correlated functional status among segregating V segments might reflect linkage disequilibrium, but an unknown experimental factor could not be ruled out. Seventeen rarely observed V segments, including chromosome 9 orphons, were excluded from the earlier analysis of some 590 of the donors because counts were too low. The classifier was reported to diagnose cytomegalovirus status with high specificity and sensitivity in both the original cohort and the validation cohort. A few of the identified cytomegalovirus-associated TCR beta chains were confirmed in vitro to be specific for cytomegalovirus antigens. In a later analysis, HLA-associated TCR beta chains were found to be more clonally expanded and to have lower generation probabilities than equally common non-associated chains. While some public TCRs were present in many individuals, most TCR sequences turned up only very rarely across donors. Because HLA typing was unavailable for some donors at each locus, only the typed subset was used in association tests. A total of fewer than 200 TCR beta chains were listed by the study as associated with cytomegalovirus. In an earlier analysis of more than 500 of the donors, most TCR beta V segments appeared in productive rearrangements about 87% or about 30% of the time, broadly matching IMGT annotations. In this cohort, only TCR beta chains were sequenced, and detectable features were limited by the absence of alpha or paired-chain data. According to the authors, the approach could potentially be generalized to other disease states and immunological phenotypes. Because the 87-base-pair reads could not distinguish some IMGT-functional V segments, including TRBV6-2 and TRBV6-3, those segments were excluded. Most CMV-associated TCR beta chains appeared to be HLA-restricted in a later analysis, and the HLA associations seemed to be driven largely by CMV exposure. For the cohort, immune exposure information was limited to CMV serostatus.

The germline V gene provides CDR1 SQVTM and CDR2 ANQGSEA. Relative to germline, V is missing 4 bases and J is missing 6 bases, with 10 bases of the junction outside any gene match. The CDR3 sequence holds 15 residues, the cysteine and phenylalanine included. The retained sequence is limited to the CDR3, 45 bases, with the frame set at the first base. The library came from the immunoSEQ multiplex PCR assay. For the multiplex PCR, a mixture combining 60 forward primers for TCR Vbeta segments and 13 reverse primers for TCR Jbeta segments was used. A multiplex PCR assay on genomic DNA amplified the CDR3 region of rearranged TCR beta genes. On the Illumina HiSeq System, the amplified TCR beta libraries were sequenced as 87-base-pair reads. The authors processed their data as follows. Across the 500 to 850 repertoires, a later analysis counted some 81 million unique TCR beta chains, about 10 million of which were shared by at least two donors. Raw reads were error-corrected and collapsed into unique sequences by a nearest-neighbor algorithm in which closely related sequences were merged to remove PCR and sequencing errors. CDR3 sequences were aligned to IMGT reference sequences to assign V, D and J gene segments. Each retained sequence needed at least a six-nucleotide match to both a V gene segment and a J gene segment. A rearrangement was called productive if the CDR3 had no stop codons and remained in frame with V and J, and every other rearrangement was called non-productive. Following IMGT convention, CDR3 was defined as the stretch from the second conserved V-encoded cysteine up to the conserved J-encoded phenylalanine. In an earlier analysis of around 640 of the donors, sequences lacking an unambiguous match to a single V gene segment were excluded. An earlier analysis of 450 to 650 of the donors called V segments functional above 56.7% productive rearrangements and segregating when the between-donor standard deviation exceeded 5%. A statistical classification framework was developed to diagnose cytomegalovirus status using the catalog of TCR beta chain sequences. V and J gene assignment, in a later analysis, came from comparing TCR nucleotide sequences with IMGT/GENE-DB human TR gene sequences. A later analysis assigned CDR3 sequences and most-parsimonious VDJ recombination scenarios with the TCRdist pipeline. In a later analysis, each TCR beta chain was defined by its CDR3 amino acid sequence together with its V-gene family, and reads without a unique V-gene family were excluded. A later analysis removed 500 to 650 highly shared, low-generation-probability nucleotide sequences to deal with suspected cross-contamination and a sequencing artifact. In a later analysis, a clonal expansion index was calculated for each public chain from normalized within-repertoire ranks of inferred template counts. In a later analysis, generation probabilities were computed using a VDJ recombination model fitted to out-of-frame rearrangements, and the results were checked against IGoR. A later analysis scored TCR-TCR, TCR-HLA and TCR-CMV co-occurrence with hypergeometric tests, applying a repertoire-size bias correction to TCR pairs. To estimate false discovery rates, a later analysis permuted the HLA or CMV assignments 20 times. In a later analysis, co-occurring TCRs were grouped using DBSCAN, and TCRdist sequence similarity was added for clustering within HLA-allele-positive subsets. Co-occurrence clustering excluded repertoires with fewer than 30,000 or more than 120,000 public chains, plus five with anomalous nucleotide sharing. The table was pulled from immuneACCESS by TCRdb, which kept in-frame rearrangements only. Such tables lose some clones; where checked, under half of the loss comes from unresolved V genes, and the rest has no known cause. That table gives V, J and clone size, and the DNA gave D and trimming. The sample table lists about 210,000 clones, roughly 77% of them with a count of one. The ten largest clones add up to 0.39% of the sample.

The cohort comprised some 730 healthy bone marrow donors. At the time of sampling, every cohort member was nominally healthy, though immune exposures that went unrecorded were likely present. The donor was CMV seropositive and was included in the group of 289 seropositive cohort members. A peripheral blood sample was collected from each donor, and TCR beta sequencing was performed on peripheral blood mononuclear cells. Genomic DNA extraction from the blood cell samples was performed with the Qiagen DNeasy Blood Extraction Kit. The chain joins TRBV29-1 to TRBJ2-1; TRBD1 lines up with 9 middle nucleotides. The TCR sequence derives from a male donor in good health and CMV-seropositive. The sample taken for sequencing was PBMCs. The nucleotides read TGCAGCGTTGCCCCGTTACAGGGGGCGCCCAATGAGCAGTTCTTC. It translates to CSVAPLQGAPNEQFF.